Reported below is one T cell receptor (beta chain). Its matching antigen is unknown. V was shortened by 2 bases and J by 5 bases, with 10 bases between the two germline ends. CDR1 is SGHTA, CDR2 FQGNSA, per germline. This CDR3 comprises 14 residues. Repertoires were generated with immunoSEQ multiplex PCR, while TCRdb's copy carries only in-frame clones and drops some. The sample has roughly 2 million clones; over 85% are singletons. The sample originates from a study of shared clonotypes between healthy human individuals. Overall study findings and caveats: All-four-donor shared clonotypes had higher generation probabilities than non-shared clonotypes did.

The V call is TRBV7-2, the J call TRBJ1-5; D may be TRBD1 (6 bases). The source is a young man in good health. Specimen: naive CD4+ T cells sorted from blood. The subset is: CD45RA+ positively selected. CDR3 amino acids: CASSLKGGDQPQHF. CDR3 DNA: TGTGCCAGCAGCTTAAAAGGGGGAGATCAGCCCCAGCATTTT.